Listed here are 10 T cell receptor beta chains from one sample, sequenced in a study of T cells in localized non-small cell lung cancer (dated by TCRdb to about 2020). To prepare the library, the immunoSEQ multiplex PCR assay was applied. The table was pulled from immuneACCESS by TCRdb, which kept in-frame rearrangements only. Such tables lose some clones; where checked, under half of the loss comes from unresolved V genes, and the rest has no known cause. A total of about 55,000 clones appear in this sample, around 80% of them only once. 17% of the sample comes from the top ten. The specimen comprised peripheral blood mononuclear cells, sampled before any cancer treatment. Receptors originate from a man aged 40 to 69 with stage III lung adenocarcinoma.

The table lists this clone with a few counts. V and J are TRBV11-2 and TRBJ2-2; D may be TRBD1 or TRBD2 (6 bases each). V shed 7 bases and J shed 7 bases, with 16 bases lying between them. There are 14 residues in the CDR3. Germline lookup yields CDR1 SGHAT and CDR2 FQNNGV. The CDR3 here is CASIPGAGSGELFF. CDR3 nucleotides: TGTGCCAGCATACCGGGGGCTGGGAGCGGGGAGCTGTTTTTT.

The J gene is TRBJ2-5, the V gene TRBV5-1, with D perhaps TRBD2 (6 bases). V lost 4 bases and J 5 bases, leaving 15 bases between the germline ends. CDR1 is SGHRS and CDR2 is YFSETQ in the germline V gene. This CDR3 is built from 14 residues. This CDR3 reads CASSPMGSGETQYF. In DNA form, the CDR3 reads TGCGCCAGCAGCCCCATGGGTAGCGGTGAGACCCAGTACTTC.

The chain combines TRBV27 with TRBJ1-2; D uncertain. This CDR3 is 12 amino acids long. The V gene's germline CDR1 is MNHEY and CDR2 SMNVEV (reference sequence). V lost 5 bases to trimming and J lost 5 bases, with 9 bases between them. The CDR3 DNA reads TGTGCCAGCAGTCCCAGCGGATATGGCTACACCTTC. Residues: CASSPSGYGYTF.

The rearrangement uses TRBV29-1 and TRBJ1-4, with a weak D call TRBD1 (5 bases). V lost 6 bases to trimming and J lost 7 bases, with 15 bases between them. CDR3 length: 13 residues. CDR1 SQVTM and CDR2 ANQGSEA come from the germline V gene. CDR3 loop: CSVAAGKGEKLFF. CDR3 DNA sequence: TGCAGCGTCGCCGCAGGGAAAGGTGAAAAACTGTTTTTT.

This clone was found a few times. This chain uses TRBV9 with TRBJ1-2; D is ambiguous. Trimming took off 0 bases at V and 5 bases at J, with 14 bases between the two ends. The CDR3 is made up of 15 amino acids. Germline CDR1 SGDLS, CDR2 YYNGEE. The CDR3 DNA follows: TGTGCCAGCAGCGTAGATGCACTAAGTACTTATGGCTACACCTTC. It encodes CASSVDALSTYGYTF.

The rearrangement links TRBV4-3 to TRBJ1-5, with D possibly TRBD1 on 6 matching bases. This CDR3 is 18 amino acids long. Germline V gene lookup returns CDR1 LGHNA and CDR2 YSLEER. V was pared by 4 bases and J by 1 base, with 20 bases between. The CDR3: CASSPRPGGGASNQPQHF. In DNA, the CDR3 is TGCGCCAGCAGCCCCAGGCCCGGGGGGGGCGCGAGCAATCAGCCCCAGCATTTT.

The chain carries TRBV11-3 and TRBJ2-2; tentatively, D is TRBD2 (5 bases). The CDR3 extends over 14 amino acids. The germline gives CDR1 SGHNT, CDR2 YENEEA. Trimming removed 6 bases at V and 7 bases at J, with 15 bases between. The CDR3 here is CASSPPGVRGELFF. In nucleotides, the CDR3 is TGTGCCAGCAGTCCTCCCGGGGTTCGCGGGGAGCTGTTTTTT.

The rearrangement uses TRBV11-1 and TRBJ2-1, with D possibly being TRBD1 or TRBD2 (6 bases each). Germline values: CDR1 SGHAT, CDR2 FQDESV (reference sequence). Trimming removed 6 bases at V and 2 bases at J, with 14 bases between. This CDR3 has 15 residues. CDR3 DNA sequence: TGTGCCAGCAGAGGAGGGGGAGGCACCTACAATGAGCAGTTCTTC. Protein product: CASRGGGGTYNEQFF.

V usage is TRBV5-1 and J usage is TRBJ2-7; TRBD1 aligns across 8 bases. In germline, CDR1 is SGHRS, CDR2 YFSETQ. With V trimmed by 0 bases and J by 6 bases, 8 bases remained unmatched. The CDR3 is made up of 15 amino acids. The CDR3 DNA reads TGCGCCAGCAGCTTGGAGGCAGGGGGCTTTAGCGAGCAGTACTTC. Encoded protein: CASSLEAGGFSEQYF.

This chain connects TRBV6-5 to TRBJ1-1, with unresolved D. CDR1 and CDR2 (germline): MNHEY, SVGAGI. This CDR3 spans 13 amino acids. Between the trimmed V and J ends, which lost 7 bases and 4 bases, there was a span of 13 bases. The CDR3 is CASTPSLSTEAFF. The CDR3 region has the DNA TGTGCCAGCACTCCAAGTCTATCCACTGAAGCTTTCTTT.